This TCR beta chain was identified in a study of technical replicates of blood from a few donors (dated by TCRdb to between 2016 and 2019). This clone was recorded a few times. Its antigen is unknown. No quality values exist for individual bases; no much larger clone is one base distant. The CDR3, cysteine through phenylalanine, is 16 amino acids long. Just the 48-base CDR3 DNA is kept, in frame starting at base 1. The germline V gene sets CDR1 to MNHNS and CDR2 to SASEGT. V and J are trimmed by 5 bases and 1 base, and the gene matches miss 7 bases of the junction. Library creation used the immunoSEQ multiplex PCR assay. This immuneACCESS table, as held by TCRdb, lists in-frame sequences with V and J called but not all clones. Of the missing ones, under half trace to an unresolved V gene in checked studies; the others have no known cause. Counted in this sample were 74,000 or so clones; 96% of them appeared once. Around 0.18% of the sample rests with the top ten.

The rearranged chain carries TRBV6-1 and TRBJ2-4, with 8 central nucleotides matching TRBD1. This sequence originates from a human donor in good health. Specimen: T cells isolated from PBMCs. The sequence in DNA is TGTGCCAGCAGTAAAGGGACAGGTTGGGCCAAAAACATTCAGTACTTC. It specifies CASSKGTGWAKNIQYF.